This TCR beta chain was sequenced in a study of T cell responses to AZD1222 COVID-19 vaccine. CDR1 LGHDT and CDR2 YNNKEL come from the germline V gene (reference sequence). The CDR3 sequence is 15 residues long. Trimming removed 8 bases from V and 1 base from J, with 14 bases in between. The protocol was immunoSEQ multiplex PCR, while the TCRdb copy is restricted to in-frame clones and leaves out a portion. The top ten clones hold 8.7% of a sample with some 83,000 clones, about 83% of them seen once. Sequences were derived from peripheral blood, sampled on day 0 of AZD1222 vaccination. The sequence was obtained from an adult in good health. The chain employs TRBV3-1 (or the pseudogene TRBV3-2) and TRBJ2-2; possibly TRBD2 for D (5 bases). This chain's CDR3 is CASAKRAGNTGELFF. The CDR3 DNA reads TGTGCCAGCGCAAAGAGGGCGGGGAACACCGGGGAGCTGTTTTTT.